This T cell receptor (beta chain) was recovered during a study of STAT5B mutations in CD4+ large granular lymphocyte leukemia. Broader study findings: CD4-sorted patient repertoires seemed more clonal than healthy CD4+ repertoires. The CD4+ versus CD8+ T-LGLL clonality difference may reflect limited sample size. Around 25% of private leukemic clonotypes occurred rarely in other patients' non-leukemic repertoires.

This clone was observed a handful of times. The antigen remains undetermined. Method: immunoSEQ multiplex PCR; TCRdb's copy keeps in-frame clones and lacks some. The table has tens of thousands of clones, roughly two thirds seen once; the top ten hold 1.5% to 2%. Trimming removed 0 bases at V and 6 bases at J, with 9 bases between. Germline V gene data show CDR1 as ENHRY and CDR2 as SYGVKD. CDR3 length: 13 residues. The chain links TRBV10-3 to TRBJ2-7; D unclear. Sequenced input: CD4+ T cells from blood buffy coats. This clonotype was sampled from a human donor in good health. The CDR3 nucleotides read TGTGCCATCAGTGAGTCCCGTATCCCCGAGCAGTACTTC. Translated: CAISESRIPEQYF.